Listed here is a single T cell receptor (beta chain). This entry is derived from a study of identical twins. TCRdb reanalysed the 5' RACE reads using MiXCR and keeps one entry per CDR3 protein. The repertoire holds around 550,000 distinct CDR3 sequences, with 15% as singletons. V was pared by 7 bases and J by 1 base, with 10 bases between. Germline CDR1 reads DFQATT; CDR2 reads SNEGSKA (reference sequence). CDR3 length: 12 residues. These data also featured in a second study, about yellow fever vaccine responses in identical twins.

This chain links TRBV20-1 with TRBJ1-1; perhaps TRBD1 as D (5 bases). This sequence originates from a young woman in good health. The sample taken for sequencing was CD4+ T cells sorted from blood. The CDR3 region is CSVEGRNTEAFF. The CDR3 nucleotides read TGCAGTGTAGAGGGGAGGAACACTGAAGCTTTCTTT.